This T cell receptor (beta chain) is from a study of cytotoxic CD8 clonotypes in ibrutinib-treated CLL. V was clipped by 3 bases and J by 2 bases; unmatched bases: 13. The CDR3 runs to 18 residues. CDR1 and CDR2 (germline): MNHNS, SASEGT. TCRdb keeps only in-frame clones here, not all; method: immunoSEQ multiplex PCR. The sample yields some 200,000 clones, about two thirds seen once. The material sequenced was PBMCs, taken after 24 months of ibrutinib treatment. This TCR derives from a human donor with chronic lymphocytic leukemia. V gene TRBV6-1 combines with J gene TRBJ1-5; 7 nucleotides agree with TRBD1. In DNA, the CDR3 is TGTGCCAGCAGTGATGGGGCAGGGGGACCTCCGCGCAATCAGCCCCAGCATTTT. It yields the protein CASSDGAGGPPRNQPQHF.